These 27 T cell receptor beta chains were all obtained from the same sample, sequenced in a study of Ad26.COV2.S vaccination and SARS-CoV-2 variants. The treatment here: 19 received Ad26.COV2.S at low or high dose, single or two shots; about five received placebo; per-sample allocation not given. Samples came from day 63 after the first vaccine or placebo injection. The table came from immunoSEQ multiplex PCR; TCRdb's copy has only in-frame clones and leaves some out. The sample lists about 680,000 clones, about 89% occurring once. The sequenced sample was peripheral blood, obtained in a trial of Ad26.COV2.S vaccine versus placebo. The source of these receptors is a person aged 18-60 years who received the Ad26.COV2.S COVID-19 vaccine or a placebo.

The rearrangement links TRBV2 to TRBJ1-5; 12 positions match TRBD1. The V gene end was trimmed by 4 bases and the J gene end by 5 bases; junction bases not matched to a gene: 3. Germline V gene sequence: CDR1 SNHLY, CDR2 FYNNEI. The CDR3 consists of 15 residues. The CDR3, as DNA: TGTGCCAGCAGTGTAGGGACAGGGGGCTATCAGCCCCAGCATTTT. Translation: CASSVGTGGYQPQHF.

The chain recombines TRBV9 with TRBJ2-1; possibly TRBD1 for D (5 bases). V dropped 1 base and J dropped 8 bases, with 10 bases sitting between them. The CDR3 totals 13 residues. From germline, CDR1 is SGDLS and CDR2 YYNGEE. The CDR3 coding sequence is TGTGCCAGCAGCGTACGTAGGGGCGATGAGCAGTTCTTC. Amino acid sequence: CASSVRRGDEQFF.

The chain employs TRBV5-1 and TRBJ2-2, with D hard to call. Germline values: CDR1 SGHRS, CDR2 YFSETQ. This CDR3 is 13 amino acids long. V gave up 2 bases and J gave up 4 bases, with 6 bases separating them. The CDR3 DNA is TGCGCCAGCAGCTTATCACCCACCGGGGAGCTGTTTTTT. Encoded protein: CASSLSPTGELFF. Full variable domain (rest looked up from reference TRBV5-1 and TRBJ2-2): KAGVTQTPRYLIKTRGQQVTLSCSPISGHRSVSWYQQTPGQGLQFLFEYFSETQRNKGNFPGRFSGRQFSNSRSEMNVSTLELGDSALYLCASSLSPTGELFFGEGSRLTVL.

The V and J genes are TRBV4-2 and TRBJ1-5; the match to TRBD1 covers 8 bases. This CDR3 comprises 16 residues. The germline CDR1 and CDR2 sequences are LGHNA and YNFKEQ. Unmatched junction bases numbered 8, after V lost 1 base and J lost 6 bases. This CDR3 reads CASSQGVTGDGQPQHF. CDR3 sequence (DNA): TGTGCCAGCAGCCAAGGAGTGACAGGGGACGGTCAGCCCCAGCATTTT.

The rearrangement uses TRBV10-3 and TRBJ2-2; TRBD2 matches at 10 bases. Germline V gene data show CDR1 as ENHRY and CDR2 as SYGVKD. J lost 1 base, V lost 5 bases, and 1 base had no gene match. This CDR3 region has 15 residues. The CDR3 DNA follows: TGTGCCATCAGTCGACTAGCGGGGAACACCGGGGAGCTGTTTTTT. It encodes CAISRLAGNTGELFF.

The chain employs TRBV3-1 (or the pseudogene TRBV3-2) and TRBJ2-3, with 8 bases that match TRBD2. This CDR3 spans 16 amino acids. The germline V gene encodes CDR1 LGHDT and CDR2 YNNKEL (reference sequence). V shed 1 base and J 7 bases; nucleotides not matched to a gene: 10. The CDR3 region is CASSQGGSGAWNTQYF. In DNA, the CDR3 is TGTGCCAGCAGCCAAGGTGGTAGCGGGGCCTGGAATACGCAGTATTTT.

The chain has TRBV5-4 and TRBJ2-2; tentative D call: TRBD2 (7 bases). V lost 4 bases to trimming and J lost 4 bases, with 14 bases between them. This CDR3 is built from 15 residues. Germline V CDR1 and CDR2: SGHNT, YYREEE (reference sequence). CDR3 residues: CASSPRGGSTGELFF. The CDR3, as DNA: TGTGCCAGCAGCCCCCGCGGGGGCAGCACCGGGGAGCTGTTTTTT. Variable domain in full (rest from reference TRBV5-4 and TRBJ2-2): ETGVTQSPTHLIKTRGQQVTLRCSSQSGHNTVSWYQQALGQGPQFIFQYYREEENGRGNFPPRFSGLQFPNYSSELNVNALELDDSALYLCASSPRGGSTGELFFGEGSRLTVL.

The CDR3 is CASRRASDTEAFF. CDR3 DNA sequence: TGTGCCAGCAGGCGGGCCTCGGACACTGAAGCTTTCTTT. The chain recombines TRBV12-3 or TRBV12-4 with TRBJ1-1; no clear D gene. Trimming took off 6 bases at V and 3 bases at J, with 11 bases between the two ends. This CDR3 comprises 13 residues.

J is TRBJ2-1 and V is TRBV3-1 (or the pseudogene TRBV3-2); 9 nucleotides line up with TRBD2. CDR1 is LGHDT and CDR2 is YNNKEL in the germline V gene (reference sequence). J gave up 6 bases and V 4 bases, and 22 bases lay outside the gene matches. The CDR3 loop spans 20 amino acids. The CDR3, as DNA: TGTGCCAGCAGCCCAAGGACTCCTGATCTCCTTAGCGGGAGACGCAATGAGCAGTTCTTC. Amino acid sequence: CASSPRTPDLLSGRRNEQFF.

This chain connects TRBV3-1 (or the pseudogene TRBV3-2) to TRBJ1-1, with D possibly being TRBD1 (6 bases). The V gene lost 4 bases and the J gene lost 1 base, with 13 bases spanning the gap. The germline gives CDR1 LGHDT, CDR2 YNNKEL (reference sequence). This CDR3 contains 15 residues. The CDR3 DNA reads TGTGCCAGCAGCCCCTCCTCACAGGGGAACACTGAAGCTTTCTTT. This codes for CASSPSSQGNTEAFF.

CDR3 in amino acids: CASSVTPRGEETQYF. CDR3 in DNA: TGTGCCAGCAGCGTAACCCCCCGTGGGGAAGAGACCCAGTACTTC. V usage is TRBV9 and J usage is TRBJ2-5; D remains unclear. The CDR3 contains 15 residues. Trimming took off 1 base at V and 3 bases at J, with 13 bases between the two ends. Germline V gene sequence: CDR1 SGDLS, CDR2 YYNGEE.

The rearrangement joins TRBV29-1 to TRBJ2-6; 7 bases map to TRBD1. The germline V gene encodes CDR1 SQVTM and CDR2 ANQGSEA. The trim removed 4 bases at V and 4 bases at J, leaving 4 bases unmatched. This CDR3 contains 14 residues. The CDR3 here is CSVAGQNGANVLTF. The CDR3 region has the DNA TGCAGCGTTGCGGGACAGAACGGGGCCAACGTCCTGACTTTC. Full variable domain (missing parts from reference TRBV29-1 and TRBJ2-6): SAVISQKPSRDICQRGTSLTIQCQVDSQVTMMFWYRQQPGQSLTLIATANQGSEATYESGFVIDKFPISRPNLTFSTLTVSNMSPEDSSIYLCSVAGQNGANVLTFGAGSRLTVL.

With respect to this clone: Other DNA sequences in this specimen translate into the identical CDR3. The chain carries TRBV18 and TRBJ2-5; D remains unclear. The V end was cut by 4 bases, the J end by 0 bases, with 3 bases between. CDR3 length: 12 amino acids. CDR1 is KGHSH, CDR2 LQKENI, per germline. The CDR3 sequence: CASSRDQETQYF. The CDR3 nucleotides read TGTGCCAGCTCACGGGACCAAGAGACCCAGTACTTC. Full variable domain (rest looked up from reference TRBV18 and TRBJ2-5): NAGVMQNPRHLVRRRGQEARLRCSPMKGHSHVYWYRQLPEEGLKFMVYLQKENIIDESGMPKERFSAEFPKEGPSILRIQQVVRGDSAAYFCASSRDQETQYFGPGTRLLVL.

V and J are TRBV2 and TRBJ1-4, with D tentatively TRBD1 (5 bases). Germline CDR1 reads SNHLY; CDR2 reads FYNNEI. The CDR3 covers 16 residues. V was trimmed by 7 bases and J by 0 bases, leaving 15 bases between them. This chain's CDR3 is CASKGQARATNEKLFF. DNA for the CDR3: TGTGCCAGCAAGGGGCAGGCTCGGGCAACTAATGAAAAACTGTTTTTT.

This chain joins TRBV7-2 and TRBJ1-2; tentative D call: TRBD1 (6 bases). V was shortened by 5 bases and J by 4 bases, with 17 bases between the two germline ends. Germline V CDR1 and CDR2: SGHTA, FQGNSA. This CDR3 is built from 15 residues. The CDR3 region is CASSPRQDLPYGYTF. CDR3 sequence (DNA): TGTGCCAGCAGCCCCCGACAGGACCTCCCCTATGGCTACACCTTC.

This clone came up a few times. The V and J genes are TRBV5-1 and TRBJ2-5, with D maybe TRBD1 (8 bases). V was trimmed by 1 base and J by 5 bases, leaving 15 bases between them. This CDR3 is 15 amino acids long. CDR1 is SGHRS and CDR2 is YFSETQ in the germline V gene. The CDR3 coding sequence is TGCGCCAGCAGCTTGAACAGGGGGGGACAGGAGACCCAGTACTTC. Amino acid sequence: CASSLNRGGQETQYF.

This chain uses TRBV5-1 with TRBJ2-3; TRBD2 matches 7 bases. The germline V gene encodes CDR1 SGHRS and CDR2 YFSETQ. The CDR3 consists of 14 residues. The ends lost 1 base at V and 4 bases at J; junction bases unmatched: 3. The CDR3 loop reads CASSLREGADTQYF. The DNA of the CDR3 is TGCGCCAGCAGCTTGAGGGAGGGCGCAGATACGCAGTATTTT.

Regarding this clone: The identical CDR3 is also encoded by other nucleotide sequences in the sample. The gene calls are TRBV27 and TRBJ1-1; D possibly corresponds to TRBD1 (5 bases). The V end was cut by 2 bases, the J end by 1 base, with 8 bases between. Germline CDR1 is MNHEY and CDR2 is SMNVEV (reference sequence). The CDR3 is 14 amino acids. The DNA for the CDR3 is TGTGCCAGCAGTTTACAGGGCCGGAACACTGAAGCTTTCTTT. Its protein is CASSLQGRNTEAFF.

The genes are TRBV7-8 and TRBJ1-1; 7 positions match TRBD1. The CDR3 consists of 14 residues. The V gene end was trimmed by 0 bases and the J gene end by 4 bases; junction bases not matched to a gene: 2. Germline V CDR1 and CDR2: SGHVS, FQNEAQ. DNA of the CDR3: TGTGCCAGCAGCTTAGCCACAGGGGTCACTGAAGCTTTCTTT. This translates into CASSLATGVTEAFF.

The gene calls are TRBV5-4 and TRBJ1-3; D possibly corresponds to TRBD1 (6 bases). This CDR3 region has 14 residues. V lost 6 bases and J lost 0, with 10 bases in between. Germline V CDR1 and CDR2: SGHNT, YYREEE (reference sequence). The DNA for the CDR3 is TGTGCCAGCACAGGGGACCTCTCTGGAAACACCATATATTTT. Translated, it gives CASTGDLSGNTIYF.

In the case of this clone: This sample includes further DNA sequences coding for the same CDR3. This chain connects TRBV18 to TRBJ1-1, with D tentatively TRBD1 (6 bases). Germline loops: CDR1 KGHSH, CDR2 LQKENI. The V end lost 5 bases, the J end lost 1 base, and 8 bases lay between the germline ends. The length of the CDR3 is 13 residues. CDR3 nucleotides: TGTGCCAGCTCAGAGGGACAGAACACTGAAGCTTTCTTT. This codes for CASSEGQNTEAFF.

This clone appeared a few times. The same CDR3 is also encoded by other DNA sequences in this sample. The V and J genes are TRBV2 and TRBJ1-5; no definite D call. The CDR3 runs 15 residues. Trimming stripped 4 bases from V and 1 base from J, with 11 bases between. Germline loops: CDR1 SNHLY, CDR2 FYNNEI. The CDR3 nucleotides are TGTGCCAGCAGTGTTGAGGCAGGCAGCAATCAGCCCCAGCATTTT. Its translation: CASSVEAGSNQPQHF.

The rearrangement uses TRBV3-1 (or the pseudogene TRBV3-2) and TRBJ2-3; 7 positions agree with TRBD2. Germline V CDR1 and CDR2: LGHDT, YNNKEL (reference sequence). The J segment lost 0 bases and the V segment lost 4 bases, leaving 4 bases of the junction unmatched. The CDR3 is 15 residues long. This CDR3 is CASSLRLASTDTQYF. The CDR3 DNA follows: TGTGCCAGCAGCCTCCGACTAGCTAGCACAGATACGCAGTATTTT.

The chain carries TRBV19 and TRBJ1-4; D perhaps matches TRBD1 (5 bases). V was trimmed by 9 bases and J by 11 bases, leaving 22 bases between them. The CDR3 contains 14 residues. Per the germline V gene, CDR1 is LNHDA and CDR2 is SQIVND (reference sequence). The CDR3 nucleotides are TGTGCCAGCCAGGACGGCGTCCTGTGGGGGAAACTGTTTTTT. This encodes CASQDGVLWGKLFF.

This sequence joins TRBV3-1 (or the pseudogene TRBV3-2) and TRBJ2-7; D not resolved. Germline V gene lookup returns CDR1 LGHDT and CDR2 YNNKEL (reference sequence). This CDR3 spans 13 amino acids. V lost 1 base to trimming and J lost 4 bases, with 8 bases between them. The CDR3 loop is CASSQGFVYEQYF. The CDR3 coding sequence is TGTGCCAGCAGCCAAGGCTTTGTATACGAGCAGTACTTC.

This clone was observed once. The V and J genes are TRBV4-2 and TRBJ1-3; 10 bases fit TRBD1. J lost 3 bases, V lost 4 bases, and 6 bases had no gene match. Germline V gene sequence: CDR1 LGHNA, CDR2 YNFKEQ. The CDR3 runs 16 residues. CDR3 DNA sequence: TGTGCCAGCAGCCTATCTGGACAGGGGGGTGGAAACACCATATATTTT. It yields the protein CASSLSGQGGGNTIYF.

V is TRBV2 and J is TRBJ2-5; D gene ambiguous. Germline values: CDR1 SNHLY, CDR2 FYNNEI. V lost 2 bases and J lost 4, with 14 bases in between. This CDR3 contains 15 residues. The CDR3 nucleotides are TGTGCCAGCAGTGAACCAGGACGGAGCGCAGAGACCCAGTACTTC. It translates to CASSEPGRSAETQYF.